This T cell receptor (beta chain) was sequenced for a study of CD8+CD57+ T cells in acquired aplastic anemia. Study as a whole: An average of 3.2 ug of DNA was obtained from sorted CD4+ and CD8+ cells. Mean read depth for CD4+ cells from healthy donors was some 11 million.

General study findings and limits: Fewer than 30 shared CD8+ CDR3s appeared highly expressed within patients' immunodominant clones.

TCR beta VDJ combinations and CDR3 sequences were profiled from genomic DNA. Using its own MiXCR run on the reads, TCRdb lists one record per CDR3 protein. The top ten hold less than 2.5% of the sample, which has about 62,000 distinct CDR3 sequences, 50% to 70% seen once. Trimming removed 8 bases from V and 5 bases from J; junction bases left unmatched: 10. The CDR3 loop spans 14 amino acids. CDR1 SNHLY and CDR2 FYNNEI come from the germline V gene. By sample share, this clonotype is medium-sized. Its antigen remains unknown. The sequence derives from a human donor in good health, serving as a control. V is TRBV2 and J is TRBJ1-1; TRBD1 matches 8 bases. The sample was sorted CD4+, CD8+, or CD8+CD57+ T cells (not recorded which) from PBMCs. The CDR3: CASARGQGATEAFF. CDR3 nucleotide sequence: TGTGCCAGCGCCCGCGGACAGGGCGCAACTGAAGCTTTCTTT.